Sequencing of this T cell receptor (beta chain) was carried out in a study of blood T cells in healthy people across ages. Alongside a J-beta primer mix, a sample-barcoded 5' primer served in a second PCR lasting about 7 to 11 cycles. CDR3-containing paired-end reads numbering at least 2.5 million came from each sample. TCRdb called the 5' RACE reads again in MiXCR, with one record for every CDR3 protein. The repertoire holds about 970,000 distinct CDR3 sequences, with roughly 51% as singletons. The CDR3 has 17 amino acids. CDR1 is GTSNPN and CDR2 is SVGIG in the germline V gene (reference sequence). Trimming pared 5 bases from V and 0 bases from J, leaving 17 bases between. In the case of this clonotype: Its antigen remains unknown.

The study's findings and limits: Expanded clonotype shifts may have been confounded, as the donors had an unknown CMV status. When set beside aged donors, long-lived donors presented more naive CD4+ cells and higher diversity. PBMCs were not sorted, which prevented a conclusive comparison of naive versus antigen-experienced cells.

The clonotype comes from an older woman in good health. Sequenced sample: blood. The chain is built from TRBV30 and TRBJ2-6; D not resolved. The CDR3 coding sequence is TGTGCCTGGGTCGAGGACCGCTGGGGCTCTGGGGCCAACGTCCTGACTTTC. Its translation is CAWVEDRWGSGANVLTF.